This entry is about one T cell receptor beta chain. No antigen is known for it. The sample holds other DNA sequences that translate to the same CDR3. This sample was included in a study of cytomegalovirus exposure and HLA in healthy donors. The study's findings and limits: Several of the most significant clusters appeared, in a later analysis, to be linked to common viral pathogens.

The V segment lost 4 bases and the J segment 4 bases; nucleotides outside the gene matches: 4. The germline V gene has CDR1 MGHRA and CDR2 YSYEKL. The CDR3 is 14 residues long. The PCR used 60 Vbeta and 13 Jbeta primers. Sequenced by immunoSEQ multiplex PCR; TCRdb stores in-frame clones only, minus some. In the table there are around 150,000 clones, 50% to 75% of which are singletons. This sequence originates from a woman in her fifties or sixties in good health and CMV-seropositive. V is TRBV4-1 and J is TRBJ2-7, with TRBD1 matching over 10 bases. Sequenced sample: PBMCs. The CDR3 DNA is TGCGCCAGCAGCCCGGACAGGGGGTCTTACGAGCAGTACTTC. It translates to CASSPDRGSYEQYF.